The clone carrying this T cell receptor beta chain was detected a few times. These data originate in a study of identical twins. The J segment lost 4 bases and the V segment lost 2 bases, leaving 5 bases of the junction unmatched. From germline, CDR1 is SGDLS and CDR2 YYNGEE. The CDR3 extends over 16 amino acids. A single record per CDR3 protein comes from TCRdb applying MiXCR to the 5' RACE reads. The sample includes more than 400,000 distinct CDR3 sequences, 13% to 15% of them seen just once. The sample also formed part of further work on yellow fever vaccine responses in identical twins.

Sequencing was done on a sample of CD4+ T cells sorted from blood. This TCR was recovered from a woman younger than 30 in good health. The chain carries TRBV9 and TRBJ2-2, with 10 bases identical to TRBD2. CDR3 amino acids: CASSVGIAGGTGELFF. The CDR3 region has the DNA TGTGCCAGCAGCGTTGGTATAGCGGGAGGCACCGGGGAGCTGTTTTTT.